This T cell receptor beta chain originates from a study of neurological immune-mediated disorders. TCRdb used MiXCR to reprocess the 5' RACE reads, holding one entry per CDR3 protein. Counted here are tens of thousands of distinct CDR3 sequences, over 15% occurring once; the ten biggest clones make up less than 20%. In this sample, this clonotype turned up many times. This CDR3 spans 13 amino acids. Germline V gene data show CDR1 as SGHRS and CDR2 as YFSETQ. Trimming pared 3 bases from V and 8 bases from J, leaving 12 bases between. This sequence joins TRBV5-1 and TRBJ2-4; TRBD1 is a possible D gene (5 bases). This TCR derives from a woman aged 40 to 50 in good health. The source material was PBMCs. The CDR3 loop reads CASSWQGLDIQYF. CDR3 nucleotides: TGCGCCAGCAGCTGGCAGGGTTTAGACATTCAGTACTTC.